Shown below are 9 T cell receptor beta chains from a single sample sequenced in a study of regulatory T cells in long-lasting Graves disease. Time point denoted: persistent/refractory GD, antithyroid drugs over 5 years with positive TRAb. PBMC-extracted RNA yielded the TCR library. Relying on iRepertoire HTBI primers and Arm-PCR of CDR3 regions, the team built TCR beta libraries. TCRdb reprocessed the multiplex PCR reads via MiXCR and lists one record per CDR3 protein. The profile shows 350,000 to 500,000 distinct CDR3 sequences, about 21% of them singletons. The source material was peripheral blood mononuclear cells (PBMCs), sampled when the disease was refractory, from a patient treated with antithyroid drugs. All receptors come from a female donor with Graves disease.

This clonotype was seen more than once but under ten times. The CDR3 coding sequence is TGCGCCAGCATGGGGCAGGGGGGGACTGAAGCTTTCTTT. Protein: CASMGQGGTEAFF. The chain employs TRBV5-1 and TRBJ1-1, with 7 bases identical to TRBD1. J gave up 5 bases and V 6 bases, and 7 bases lay outside the gene matches. The CDR3 has 13 amino acids. Germline V gives CDR1 SGHRS, CDR2 YFSETQ. Full variable domain (rest looked up from reference TRBV5-1 and TRBJ1-1): KAGVTQTPRYLIKTRGQQVTLSCSPISGHRSVSWYQQTPGQGLQFLFEYFSETQRNKGNFPGRFSGRQFSNSRSEMNVSTLELGDSALYLCASMGQGGTEAFFGQGTRLTVV.

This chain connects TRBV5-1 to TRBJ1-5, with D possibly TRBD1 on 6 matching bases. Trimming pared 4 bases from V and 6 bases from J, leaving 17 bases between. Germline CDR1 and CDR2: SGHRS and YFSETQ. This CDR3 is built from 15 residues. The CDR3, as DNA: TGCGCCAGCAGCCCCGTTGGGGGCGAAGGTCAGCCCCAGCATTTT. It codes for CASSPVGGEGQPQHF.

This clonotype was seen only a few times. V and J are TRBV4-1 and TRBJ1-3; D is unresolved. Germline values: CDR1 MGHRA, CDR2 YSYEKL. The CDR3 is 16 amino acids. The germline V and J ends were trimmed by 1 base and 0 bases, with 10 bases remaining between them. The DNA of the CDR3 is TGCGCCAGCAGCCAAGTAGATCTCGACTCTGGAAACACCATATATTTT. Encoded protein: CASSQVDLDSGNTIYF.

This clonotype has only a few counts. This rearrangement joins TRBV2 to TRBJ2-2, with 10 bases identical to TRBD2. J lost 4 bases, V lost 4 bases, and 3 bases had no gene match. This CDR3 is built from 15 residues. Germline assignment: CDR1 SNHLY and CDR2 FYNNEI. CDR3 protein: CASSGVAGGTGELFF. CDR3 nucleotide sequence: TGTGCCAGCAGTGGAGTAGCGGGGGGCACCGGGGAGCTGTTTTTT.

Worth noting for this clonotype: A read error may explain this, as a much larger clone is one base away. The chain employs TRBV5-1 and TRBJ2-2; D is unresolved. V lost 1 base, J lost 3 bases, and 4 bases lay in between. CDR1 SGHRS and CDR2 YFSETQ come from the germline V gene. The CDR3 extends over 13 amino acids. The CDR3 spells CASSLPHTGELFF. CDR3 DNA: TGCGCCAGCAGCTTGCCGCACACCGGGGAGCTGTTTTTT. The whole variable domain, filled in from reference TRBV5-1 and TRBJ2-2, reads KAGVTQTPRYLIKTRGQQVTLSCSPISGHRSVSWYQQTPGQGLQFLFEYFSETQRNKGNFPGRFSGRQFSNSRSEMNVSTLELGDSALYLCASSLPHTGELFFGEGSRLTVL.

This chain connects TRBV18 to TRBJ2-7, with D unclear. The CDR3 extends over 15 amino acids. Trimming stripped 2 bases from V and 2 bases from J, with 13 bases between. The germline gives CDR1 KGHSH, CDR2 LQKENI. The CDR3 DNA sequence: TGTGCCAGCTCACCAGGGGAAGGAGTGACCTACGAGCAGTACTTC. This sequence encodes CASSPGEGVTYEQYF.

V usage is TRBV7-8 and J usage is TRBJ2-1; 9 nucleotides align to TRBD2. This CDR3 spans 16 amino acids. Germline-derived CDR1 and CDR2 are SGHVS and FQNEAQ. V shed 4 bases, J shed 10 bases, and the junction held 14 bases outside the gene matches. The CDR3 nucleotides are TGTGCCAGCAGCTCTTCGATAGCGGGAGAAGCCAGCGAGCAGTTCTTC. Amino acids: CASSSSIAGEASEQFF.

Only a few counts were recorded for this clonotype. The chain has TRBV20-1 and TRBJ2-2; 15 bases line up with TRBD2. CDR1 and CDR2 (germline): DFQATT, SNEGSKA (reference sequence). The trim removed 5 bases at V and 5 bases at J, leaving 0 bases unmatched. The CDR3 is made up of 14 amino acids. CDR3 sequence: CSAGLAGGTGELFF. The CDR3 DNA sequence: TGCAGTGCTGGACTAGCGGGAGGGACCGGGGAGCTGTTTTTT.

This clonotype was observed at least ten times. CDR3 amino acids: CASSVSGSYEQYF. As DNA, the CDR3 is TGTGCCAGCAGCGTTTCCGGGAGTTACGAGCAGTACTTC. The chain is built from TRBV9 and TRBJ2-7; the D gene is possibly TRBD2 (6 bases). Germline V gene sequence: CDR1 SGDLS, CDR2 YYNGEE. The V end lost 2 bases, the J end lost 4 bases, and 10 bases lay between the germline ends. The CDR3 is 13 amino acids. The whole variable domain, remainder taken from reference TRBV9 and TRBJ2-7, is DSGVTQTPKHLITATGQRVTLRCSPRSGDLSVYWYQQSLDQGLQFLIQYYNGEERAKGNILERFSAQQFPDLHSELNLSSLELGDSALYFCASSVSGSYEQYFGPGTRLTVT.